One sample yielded the 24 T cell receptor beta chains listed below, sequenced in a study of radiation and T cells in renal cell carcinoma. The data were produced by immunoSEQ multiplex PCR, yet TCRdb's version contains in-frame clones alone and is incomplete. The table records some 26,000 clones, over 70% of them present only once. Time point denoted: blood 2 weeks post-SBRT. The treatment was: 15 Gy SBRT to primary tumor, nephrectomy 4 weeks later. This specimen consisted of blood, obtained from a patient whose treatment included radiotherapy and nephrectomy. These TCRs come from a man between 60 and 75 years old with renal cell carcinoma.

The chain recombines TRBV14 with TRBJ2-1, with D hard to call. V lost 4 bases and J 6 bases, leaving 13 bases between the germline ends. Germline values: CDR1 SGHDN, CDR2 FVKESK. The CDR3 runs to 14 residues. The CDR3 is CASSRLIASNEQFF. CDR3 DNA: TGTGCCAGCAGCCGTCTGATAGCAAGCAATGAGCAGTTCTTC. The complete variable domain, with remaining parts taken from reference TRBV14 and TRBJ2-1, reads EAGVTQFPSHSVIEKGQTVTLRCDPISGHDNLYWYRRVMGKEIKFLLHFVKESKQDESGMPNNRFLAERTGGTYSTLKVQPAELEDSGVYFCASSRLIASNEQFFGPGTRLTVL.

This clone was counted a few times. This chain joins TRBV5-8 and TRBJ1-3; D is undetermined. Deletions cut 0 bases from V and 1 base from J, with 14 bases between. The germline V gene has CDR1 SGHTS and CDR2 YDEGEE. The length of the CDR3 is 17 residues. The CDR3 loop reads CASSLAEGILSGNTIYF. CDR3 bases: TGTGCCAGCAGCTTGGCCGAGGGAATTCTATCTGGAAACACCATATATTTT.

The J gene is TRBJ2-3, the V gene TRBV9; TRBD2 agrees at 7 bases. The CDR3 runs 15 residues. The trim removed 3 bases at V and 0 bases at J, leaving 4 bases unmatched. Germline assignment: CDR1 SGDLS and CDR2 YYNGEE. The CDR3 spells CASSASGLSTDTQYF. The CDR3 coding sequence is TGTGCCAGCAGCGCCTCGGGACTAAGCACAGATACGCAGTATTTT.

The J gene is TRBJ2-7, the V gene TRBV6-6; D is perhaps TRBD1 (7 bases). The V gene's germline CDR1 is MNHNY and CDR2 SVGAGI (reference sequence). This CDR3 comprises 12 residues. V was trimmed by 6 bases and J by 6 bases, leaving 12 bases between them. The DNA of the CDR3 is TGTGCCAGCAGCCCGCAGGGGGGCGAGCAGTACTTC. It is translated as CASSPQGGEQYF.

The rearrangement links TRBV19 to TRBJ2-1, with D unresolved. The CDR3 has 15 residues. The V and J ends lost 3 bases and 10 bases respectively, with 19 bases between them. The germline V gene encodes CDR1 LNHDA and CDR2 SQIVND (reference sequence). CDR3: CASSILFSGIREQFF. The CDR3 DNA reads TGTGCCAGTAGTATCCTTTTTAGTGGGATCCGCGAGCAGTTCTTC. Full variable domain (outside the CDR3, taken from reference TRBV19 and TRBJ2-1): DGGITQSPKYLFRKEGQNVTLSCEQNLNHDAMYWYRQDPGQGLRLIYYSQIVNDFQKGDIAEGYSVSREKKESFPLTVTSAQKNPTAFYLCASSILFSGIREQFFGPGTRLTVL.

The chain uses TRBV2 and TRBJ2-3; a weak D match, TRBD2 (6 bases). This CDR3 is built from 15 residues. Trimming removed 3 bases at V and 2 bases at J, with 12 bases between. CDR1 and CDR2 (germline): SNHLY, FYNNEI. The CDR3 DNA reads as TGTGCCAGCAGTGACCGGGACTTTCTCACAGATACGCAGTATTTT. Translated, it gives CASSDRDFLTDTQYF.

This chain joins TRBV2 and TRBJ2-1; 9 nucleotides match TRBD1. The CDR3 length is 15 residues. The J segment lost 3 bases and the V segment lost 4 bases, leaving 4 bases of the junction unmatched. Germline loops: CDR1 SNHLY, CDR2 FYNNEI. The CDR3 reads CASSGGQGNYNEQFF. CDR3 in DNA: TGTGCCAGCAGTGGGGGACAGGGAAACTACAATGAGCAGTTCTTC.

The rearrangement links TRBV30 to TRBJ2-3; D unclear. Germline V gene data show CDR1 as GTSNPN and CDR2 as SVGIG (reference sequence). The CDR3 runs to 12 residues. V lost 0 bases to trimming and J lost 6 bases, with 7 bases between them. The CDR3 DNA sequence: TGTGCCTGGAGTGTTGGCGTGGATACGCAGTATTTT. Amino acids: CAWSVGVDTQYF.

The V gene is TRBV19, the J gene TRBJ2-2; a weak D match, TRBD1 (6 bases). Germline loops: CDR1 LNHDA, CDR2 SQIVND (reference sequence). With 6 bases removed from V and 0 bases from J, the gap between germline ends came to 11 bases. The CDR3 totals 15 residues. CDR3: CASRGADTNTGELFF. The DNA of the CDR3 is TGTGCCAGTAGGGGGGCGGACACGAACACCGGGGAGCTGTTTTTT.

The rearrangement uses TRBV19 and TRBJ2-3; 11 nucleotides agree with TRBD2. The V segment lost 4 bases and the J segment 7 bases; nucleotides outside the gene matches: 10. From germline, CDR1 is LNHDA and CDR2 SQIVND (reference sequence). The CDR3 extends over 16 amino acids. The CDR3 DNA sequence: TGTGCCAGTAGTAACGCCACTAGCGGGAGAGCTTATACGCAGTATTTT. This codes for CASSNATSGRAYTQYF.

This clone was found once. The V and J genes are TRBV4-1 and TRBJ1-5, with a weak D call TRBD1 (5 bases). The CDR3 runs to 16 residues. Germline V CDR1 and CDR2: MGHRA, YSYEKL. The ends were cut back, 4 bases at V and 4 bases at J, with 17 bases in the middle. CDR3 amino acids: CASSPSPRAGNQPQHF. Written as DNA, the CDR3 is TGCGCCAGCAGCCCCTCCCCCAGGGCTGGTAATCAGCCCCAGCATTTT.

The chain joins TRBV7-2 to TRBJ2-2; no definite D call. The CDR3 sequence is 15 residues long. Germline loops: CDR1 SGHTA, CDR2 FQGNSA. V lost 0 bases and J 6 bases, leaving 11 bases between the germline ends. This chain's CDR3 is CASSLAEWASGELFF. The CDR3 coding sequence is TGTGCCAGCAGCTTAGCAGAGTGGGCCTCCGGGGAGCTGTTTTTT.

This rearrangement joins TRBV30 to TRBJ2-7; D gene ambiguous. The germline CDR1 and CDR2 sequences are GTSNPN and SVGIG (reference sequence). V lost 1 base and J 3 bases, leaving 10 bases between the germline ends. The CDR3 contains 13 residues. The CDR3 reads CAWSGGGHYEQYF. The CDR3 DNA reads as TGTGCCTGGAGTGGGGGTGGGCACTACGAGCAGTACTTC.

By frequency in the sample, this clone is medium-sized (0.01 to 0.1%). This sequence joins TRBV7-9 and TRBJ2-3, with D tentatively TRBD1 (6 bases). Trimming cost V 4 bases and J 6 bases, with 11 bases left between them. Per the germline V gene, CDR1 is SEHNR and CDR2 is FQNEAQ (reference sequence). The CDR3 is 13 residues long. The CDR3 is CASSSEQGDTQYF. CDR3 DNA: TGTGCCAGCAGCTCAGAACAGGGTGATACGCAGTATTTT.

The V call is TRBV7-9, the J call TRBJ1-1; no reliable D call. CDR3 length equals 12 residues. CDR1 SEHNR and CDR2 FQNEAQ come from the germline V gene (reference sequence). With 1 base removed from V and 8 bases from J, the gap between germline ends came to 8 bases. CDR3 in amino acids: CASSLEVLEAFF. CDR3 DNA: TGTGCCAGCAGCTTAGAGGTGCTGGAAGCTTTCTTT.

V and J are TRBV6-5 and TRBJ2-7, with no clear D. This CDR3 is built from 13 residues. V lost 5 bases to trimming and J lost 2 bases, with 10 bases between them. Germline-derived CDR1 and CDR2 are MNHEY and SVGAGI. CDR3 DNA: TGTGCCAGCAGTCAGGTGGGAACCTACGAGCAGTACTTC. Protein: CASSQVGTYEQYF.

J is TRBJ2-2 and V is TRBV7-4, with TRBD2 identical over 7 bases. Germline loops: CDR1 SGHVT, CDR2 SQSDAQ. This CDR3 has 16 amino acids. V lost 0 bases, J lost 6 bases, and 7 bases stayed unmatched. The CDR3 sequence is CASSLAGAAGAGELFF. CDR3 nucleotides: TGTGCCAGCAGCTTAGCAGGGGCGGCGGGAGCCGGGGAGCTGTTTTTT.

The chain has TRBV13 and TRBJ2-3; 7 positions match TRBD2. Trimming removed 5 bases from V and 1 base from J; junction bases left unmatched: 12. Germline CDR1 PRHDT, CDR2 FYEKMQ (reference sequence). This CDR3 region has 17 residues. CDR3 coding DNA: TGTGCCAGCAGCCCACGGCGGGAGATGCGTGGCACAGATACGCAGTATTTT. It encodes CASSPRREMRGTDTQYF.

The rearrangement uses TRBV7-2 and TRBJ2-3; D call uncertain. V lost 5 bases and J lost 2, with 14 bases in between. CDR1 and CDR2 (germline): SGHTA, FQGNSA. The CDR3 covers 15 residues. The CDR3 DNA is TGTGCCAGCAGCGACCCTAGGTATTCCACAGATACGCAGTATTTT. Protein product: CASSDPRYSTDTQYF.

The genes are TRBV4-3 and TRBJ2-1, with TRBD2 identical over 9 bases. CDR3 length equals 17 residues. Germline V gives CDR1 LGHNA, CDR2 YSLEER. Trimming took 2 bases from V and 3 from J; bases not matched to a gene: 8. The CDR3 sequence is CASSQLPSGTVYNEQFF. The CDR3 coding sequence is TGCGCCAGCAGCCAACTACCTAGCGGGACTGTCTACAATGAGCAGTTCTTC.

V and J are TRBV15 and TRBJ2-7, with 11 nucleotides matching TRBD2. CDR1 and CDR2 (germline): LNHNV, YYDKDF (reference sequence). V gave up 2 bases and J gave up 4 bases; unmatched junction bases: 13. The CDR3 covers 18 residues. CDR3 coding DNA: TGTGCCACCAGCAGACCCCGGGTACTAGCGGGAGTTGGGTACGAGCAGTACTTC. It translates to CATSRPRVLAGVGYEQYF.

This clone was detected only once. DNA for the CDR3: TGTGCCAGCAGCTTAAGACAGGGCGGAGAAAAACTGTTTTTT. As protein: CASSLRQGGEKLFF. V gene TRBV7-2 combines with J gene TRBJ1-4, with 7 bases matching TRBD1. Germline V gene lookup returns CDR1 SGHTA and CDR2 FQGNSA. The CDR3 contains 14 residues. V was clipped by 2 bases and J by 8 bases; unmatched bases: 5.

The gene calls are TRBV11-2 and TRBJ2-7; 8 nucleotides agree with TRBD2. Germline V CDR1 and CDR2: SGHAT, FQNNGV. This CDR3 spans 17 amino acids. V shed 5 bases, J shed 3 bases, and the junction held 15 bases outside the gene matches. The CDR3 is CASSPRGSTSGNYEQYF. CDR3 in DNA: TGTGCCAGCAGCCCCCGGGGTTCTACTAGCGGAAACTACGAGCAGTACTTC.

This clone turned up a few times. This sequence joins TRBV2 and TRBJ2-7, with no clear D. The V end was cut by 6 bases, the J end by 6 bases, with 15 bases between. Germline loops: CDR1 SNHLY, CDR2 FYNNEI. The CDR3 spans 13 residues. The CDR3 here is CASSLPEMGEQYF. The CDR3 coding sequence is TGTGCCAGCAGCCTTCCCGAGATGGGCGAGCAGTACTTC.